Each of the 22 T cell receptor beta chains below was sequenced from the same sample in a study of radiotherapy plus CTLA-4 blockade in lung cancer. Generated by immunoSEQ multiplex PCR, the TCRdb table keeps only in-frame clones and is missing some. The sample holds roughly 40,000 clones, 79% seen once. Source: peripheral blood, taken from a patient treated with radiotherapy plus ipilimumab. Every receptor here comes from a human donor with non-small cell lung cancer that progressed on radiotherapy plus ipilimumab.

This clone has just a few counts. V usage is TRBV19 and J usage is TRBJ2-7, with 8 bases aligning to TRBD1. This CDR3 comprises 13 residues. V shed 7 bases and J 5 bases; nucleotides not matched to a gene: 7. Germline assignment: CDR1 LNHDA and CDR2 SQIVND (reference sequence). CDR3 DNA sequence: TGTGCCAGTACCCTCGGACAGGGCAACGAGCAGTACTTC. Its translation is CASTLGQGNEQYF.

The V call is TRBV2, the J call TRBJ2-7, with no clear D. Germline V gene lookup returns CDR1 SNHLY and CDR2 FYNNEI. V was pared by 6 bases and J by 3 bases, with 6 bases between. There are 11 residues in the CDR3. The CDR3 DNA reads TGTGCCAGCAGCTTTAACTACGAGCAGTACTTC. This codes for CASSFNYEQYF.

The J gene is TRBJ1-2, the V gene TRBV29-1; TRBD1 matches 8 bases. Losses at the gene ends were 2 bases for V and 5 bases for J; bases not matched to a gene: 4. From germline, CDR1 is SQVTM and CDR2 ANQGSEA. The CDR3 is 13 amino acids. The CDR3 bases are TGCAGCGTTGAACCCACAGGGGGTTATGGCTACACCTTC. Amino acids: CSVEPTGGYGYTF.

This chain uses TRBV12-5 with TRBJ1-3, with 8 bases fitting TRBD1. Germline-derived CDR1 and CDR2 are LGHNT and FRNRAP. This CDR3 has 16 residues. J lost 0 bases, V lost 3 bases, and 4 bases had no gene match. Written as DNA, the CDR3 is TGTGCTAGTGGTTTAGGACAGGGAACCTCTGGAAACACCATATATTTT. Translation gives CASGLGQGTSGNTIYF.

The V and J genes are TRBV6-1 and TRBJ1-1; a weak D match, TRBD1 (6 bases). The length of the CDR3 is 16 residues. The V end was cut by 4 bases, the J end by 1 base, with 16 bases between. Per the germline V gene, CDR1 is MNHNS and CDR2 is SASEGT. The CDR3 loop reads CASSVGLIRGNTEAFF. The DNA of the CDR3 is TGTGCCAGCAGTGTAGGACTTATCAGGGGGAACACTGAAGCTTTCTTT.

This chain links TRBV6-6 with TRBJ1-1; D is perhaps TRBD1 (6 bases). Germline-derived CDR1 and CDR2 are MNHNY and SVGAGI (reference sequence). The CDR3 is made up of 14 amino acids. V dropped 0 bases and J dropped 2 bases, with 7 bases sitting between them. The DNA for the CDR3 is TGTGCCAGCAGTTACTCAGGGGGAAACACTGAAGCTTTCTTT. Its translation: CASSYSGGNTEAFF.

The gene calls are TRBV25-1 and TRBJ2-1, with unresolved D. CDR1 is MGHDK and CDR2 is SYGVNS in the germline V gene. Trimming pared 6 bases from V and 3 bases from J, leaving 6 bases between. This CDR3 contains 12 residues. The CDR3 sequence: CASSSDYNEQFF. The CDR3 bases are TGTGCCAGCAGCTCAGACTACAATGAGCAGTTCTTC.

The chain uses TRBV21-1 and TRBJ2-7; TRBD1 is taken as the D call from the table, unchecked against the DNA. TRBV21-1 is flagged as a pseudogene. The CDR3 runs to 19 residues. The CDR3 here is CASSKVPGTRALRSYEQYF. Here the CDR3 DNA reads TGTGCCAGCAGCAAAGTCCCAGGGACACGCGCCCTACGTTCCTACGAGCAGTACTTC.

This rearrangement joins TRBV5-1 to TRBJ2-1, with 9 bases lining up with TRBD2. V was clipped by 1 base and J by 10 bases; unmatched bases: 3. CDR1 SGHRS and CDR2 YFSETQ come from the germline V gene. The CDR3 is 13 amino acids. The CDR3 here is CASSLFSGREQFF. The CDR3 coding sequence is TGCGCCAGCAGCTTGTTCAGCGGGAGGGAGCAGTTCTTC. The complete variable domain, with remaining parts taken from reference TRBV5-1 and TRBJ2-1, reads KAGVTQTPRYLIKTRGQQVTLSCSPISGHRSVSWYQQTPGQGLQFLFEYFSETQRNKGNFPGRFSGRQFSNSRSEMNVSTLELGDSALYLCASSLFSGREQFFGPGTRLTVL.

The V gene is TRBV5-4, the J gene TRBJ2-2; D may be TRBD2 (7 bases). V lost 4 bases to trimming and J lost 2 bases, with 15 bases between them. CDR3 size: 16 residues. Germline V gene lookup returns CDR1 SGHNT and CDR2 YYREEE (reference sequence). Written as DNA, the CDR3 is TGTGCCAGCAGCCCAGGGGCGGGGGTAAACACCGGGGAGCTGTTTTTT. It specifies CASSPGAGVNTGELFF.

The chain uses TRBV19 and TRBJ1-2; 7 bases align to TRBD1. Looked up from germline, CDR1 is LNHDA and CDR2 is SQIVND (reference sequence). The CDR3 is 16 residues long. With 5 bases clipped from V and 2 bases from J, the junction kept 11 bases outside the gene matches. The CDR3 is CASSPPTGVGNYGYTF. CDR3 DNA sequence: TGTGCCAGTAGTCCTCCAACAGGGGTGGGCAACTATGGCTACACCTTC.

This sequence joins TRBV5-1 and TRBJ1-2, with TRBD1 matching over 8 bases. The V gene end was trimmed by 4 bases and the J gene end by 3 bases; junction bases not matched to a gene: 5. Germline V lookup: CDR1 SGHRS, CDR2 YFSETQ. CDR3 length: 14 amino acids. CDR3 coding DNA: TGCGCCAGCAGCCAGGACAGGGTTGACTATGGCTACACCTTC. Translation gives CASSQDRVDYGYTF.

This clone was counted once. The chain joins TRBV7-2 to TRBJ1-2, with 10 bases aligning to TRBD1. J was trimmed by 6 bases and V by 3 bases; bases with no gene match: 4. The CDR3 covers 14 residues. Per germline, CDR1 SGHTA and CDR2 FQGNSA. CDR3 residues: CASSFQGQGNGYTF. CDR3 bases: TGTGCCAGCAGCTTCCAGGGACAGGGGAATGGCTACACCTTC.

The rearrangement joins TRBV2 to TRBJ1-1, with 8 bases identical to TRBD1. Germline V gene data show CDR1 as SNHLY and CDR2 as FYNNEI. The CDR3 has 15 residues. The J segment lost 1 base and the V segment lost 4 bases, leaving 5 bases of the junction unmatched. CDR3 sequence reads: CASSGRQGRNTEAFF. The DNA for the CDR3 is TGTGCCAGCAGTGGACGACAGGGGAGGAACACTGAAGCTTTCTTT.

The V call is TRBV18, the J call TRBJ1-5; the D gene is possibly TRBD1 (5 bases). The CDR3 is 15 residues long. The germline CDR1 and CDR2 sequences are KGHSH and LQKENI. Trimming pared 2 bases from V and 5 bases from J, leaving 13 bases between. The CDR3 DNA reads as TGTGCCAGCTCACCATCGCGAACGGGGGATCAGCCCCAGCATTTT. Protein product: CASSPSRTGDQPQHF. Filled out from reference TRBV18 and TRBJ1-5, the complete variable domain reads NAGVMQNPRHLVRRRGQEARLRCSPMKGHSHVYWYRQLPEEGLKFMVYLQKENIIDESGMPKERFSAEFPKEGPSILRIQQVVRGDSAAYFCASSPSRTGDQPQHFGDGTRLSIL.

In this sample, this clone turned up a few times. The V call is TRBV4-3, the J call TRBJ1-2; 7 nucleotides agree with TRBD1. Per germline, CDR1 LGHNA and CDR2 YSLEER. V lost 4 bases and J lost 4; bases outside the gene matches: 9. The CDR3 extends over 15 amino acids. The CDR3 protein is CASSPGQVGLYGYTF. The CDR3 DNA sequence: TGCGCCAGCAGCCCCGGACAGGTGGGTCTCTATGGCTACACCTTC.

The rearrangement joins TRBV27 to TRBJ2-3; 8 nucleotides match TRBD1. V dropped 6 bases and J dropped 2; count of bases not matched to a gene: 4. Looked up from germline, CDR1 is MNHEY and CDR2 is SMNVEV (reference sequence). The CDR3 extends over 14 amino acids. The CDR3 coding sequence is TGTGCCAGCAGCCGACAGGGGACCACAGATACGCAGTATTTT. Its protein is CASSRQGTTDTQYF.

This rearrangement joins TRBV6-5 to TRBJ1-2, with a weak D call TRBD1 (6 bases). This CDR3 has 13 amino acids. Germline V gene sequence: CDR1 MNHEY, CDR2 SVGAGI. The ends were cut back, 0 bases at V and 4 bases at J, with 6 bases in the middle. The CDR3, as DNA: TGTGCCAGCAGTTACTCAGGGGGCTATGGCTACACCTTC. Its protein is CASSYSGGYGYTF.

The count of this clone is one. The chain has TRBV11-1 and TRBJ2-7, with TRBD1 matching over 7 bases. The germline gives CDR1 SGHAT, CDR2 FQDESV (reference sequence). CDR3 length equals 15 residues. The junction had 10 bases not matched to a gene; V was cut back by 1 base and J by 7 bases. CDR3 amino acids: CASSLGAQGKWEQYF. The CDR3 coding sequence is TGTGCCAGCAGCTTAGGTGCACAGGGGAAGTGGGAGCAGTACTTC.

The table lists this clone with a few counts. The rearrangement links TRBV10-3 to TRBJ1-5; D gene uncertain. The V and J ends lost 3 bases and 0 bases respectively, with 6 bases between them. From germline, CDR1 is ENHRY and CDR2 SYGVKD. The CDR3 has 14 residues. The CDR3 is CAISEPGSNQPQHF. CDR3 in DNA: TGTGCCATCAGTGAACCAGGTAGCAATCAGCCCCAGCATTTT.

This clone appeared a few times. V gene TRBV9 combines with J gene TRBJ2-6; D is possibly TRBD1 (5 bases). Germline loops: CDR1 SGDLS, CDR2 YYNGEE. V dropped 2 bases and J dropped 0 bases, with 12 bases sitting between them. This CDR3 is built from 17 residues. The DNA for the CDR3 is TGTGCCAGCAGCGTTCTTGACAGCCGCTCTGGGGCCAACGTCCTGACTTTC. Residues: CASSVLDSRSGANVLTF.

The chain is built from TRBV2 and TRBJ2-5, with 7 bases lining up with TRBD2. The length of the CDR3 is 14 residues. Germline values: CDR1 SNHLY, CDR2 FYNNEI. V dropped 7 bases and J dropped 1; count of bases not matched to a gene: 6. CDR3 sequence (DNA): TGTGCCAGCACCCGCGGGGGACGCCAAGAGACCCAGTACTTC. This sequence encodes CASTRGGRQETQYF. The variable domain in full, completed from reference TRBV2 and TRBJ2-5, reads EPEVTQTPSHQVTQMGQEVILRCVPISNHLYFYWYRQILGQKVEFLVSFYNNEISEKSEIFDDQFSVERPDGSNFTLKIRSTKLEDSAMYFCASTRGGRQETQYFGPGTRLLVL.